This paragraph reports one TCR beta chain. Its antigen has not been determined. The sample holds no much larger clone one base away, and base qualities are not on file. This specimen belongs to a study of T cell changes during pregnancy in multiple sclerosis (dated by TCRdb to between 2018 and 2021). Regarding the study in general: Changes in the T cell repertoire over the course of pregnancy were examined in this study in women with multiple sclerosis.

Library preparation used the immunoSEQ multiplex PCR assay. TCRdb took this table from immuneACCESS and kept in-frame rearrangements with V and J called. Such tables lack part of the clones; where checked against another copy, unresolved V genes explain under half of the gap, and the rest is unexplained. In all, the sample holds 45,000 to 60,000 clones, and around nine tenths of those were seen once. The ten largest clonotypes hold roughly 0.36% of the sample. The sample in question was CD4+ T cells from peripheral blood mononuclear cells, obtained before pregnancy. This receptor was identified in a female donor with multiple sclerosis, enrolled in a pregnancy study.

The bases read TGTGCCAGCAGCCGCGGACAGACAACCTACGAGCAGTACTTC. It translates to CASSRGQTTYEQYF. Rearrangement joined TRBV7-6 to TRBJ2-7; the D gene is perhaps TRBD1, on 6 matching bases. The germline V gene specifies SGHVS as CDR1 and FNYEAQ as CDR2. The CDR3, cysteine through phenylalanine, is 14 amino acids long. CDR3 DNA is the only sequence kept; it has 42 bases, read in frame from the first base. V and J are truncated by 5 bases and 2 bases respectively, leaving an intervening sequence of 13 bases.